A single sample gave rise to the 3 T cell receptor delta chains below, sequenced in a study of γδ T cells in repeated Plasmodium falciparum infection. TCRdb reanalysed the multiplex PCR reads via CATT. The table lists 90,000 to 95,000 delta-chain clones, roughly 0.9% of them singletons. Gammadelta T cells were flow-sorted from PBMC into Vgamma9/Vdelta2+ and Vdelta2-negative populations for bulk analysis. The sequenced sample was gamma-delta T cells from blood. These receptors were collected from a pool of human donors (malaria-infected and uninfected, not separated).

This clone was detected only a few times. TCRdb's entry gives the protein of a much larger clone, which mismatches this DNA's translation at residue 17, likely from a read error; the protein reported here is translated from the DNA. The chain is built from TRDV1 and TRDJ1, with 12 bases matching TRDD3. The J gene was missing in TCRdb and was found by matching the end of the DNA to germline. V shed 0 bases and J 1 base; nucleotides not matched to a gene: 21. The germline V gene has CDR1 TSWWSYY and CDR2 QGS. CDR3 length: 23 residues. The CDR3 sequence is CALGELWPDWGIQVRTCTDKLIF. The DNA of the CDR3 is TGTGCTCTTGGGGAACTTTGGCCCGACTGGGGGATACAGGTCCGCACTTGCACCGATAAACTCATCTTT.

As for this clone: The protein that TCRdb holds for this DNA derives from a much larger clone and differs from the translated DNA at residue 22, which likely indicates a read error; the protein shown here is translated from the DNA. This chain uses TRAV29/DV5 with TRDJ1, with 13 bases fitting TRDD3. The J gene, missing from TCRdb, was assigned here through DNA to germline matching. The J segment lost 0 bases and the V segment lost 1 base, leaving 42 bases of the junction unmatched. Germline-derived CDR1 and CDR2 are NSMFDY and ISSIKDK. The CDR3 loop spans 29 amino acids. The CDR3 is CAASSGPFPIPYWGIRVLWNCRYTDKLIF. In DNA form, the CDR3 reads TGTGCAGCAAGCTCTGGCCCTTTTCCTATACCGTACTGGGGGATACGCGTATTGTGGAATTGTAGGTACACCGATAAACTCATCTTT.

The table lists this clone with a few counts. The junction does not match germline at one end; this may be a read error. At the DNA level, this CDR3 is encoded by other sequences in the same sample as well. The chain uses TRDV2 and TRDJ1; tentatively, D is TRDD3 (5 bases). This CDR3 has 16 residues. Germline assignment: CDR1 GEAIGNYY and CDR2 EKD. CDR3 sequence reads: CACDTPGGLYTDKLIF. CDR3 bases: TGTGCCTGTGACACCCCAGGGGGGCTGTACACCGATAAACTCATTTTT.